This entry is about one T cell receptor (beta chain). The antigen is not known. The data stem from a study of monozygotic twins with inflammatory bowel disease. TCRdb re-analyzed the 5' RACE reads; it lists each CDR3 protein once, without DNA. This repertoire includes about 380,000 distinct CDR3 sequences. The study's findings and limits: There was no way to distinguish the different T cell subtypes. Diversity of TCRbeta measured by inverse Simpson was lower in IBD patients than in healthy co-twins.

Whole blood supplied total RNA, and T cells were not sorted. This clonotype was obtained from a human donor with ulcerative colitis or Crohn's disease, or a healthy co-twin of an affected twin (not recorded which). Source material: blood.

CDR3 loop: CASSPIQGQAEETQYF. The rearrangement links TRBV12-3 or TRBV12-4 to TRBJ2-5; TCRdb picks TRBD1, but there is no DNA to check that call. The length of the CDR3 is 16 residues.